The TCR beta chain under discussion was sequenced for a study of blood T cell repertoires in COVID-19. Study details: Both acute and convalescent COVID-19 samples were obtained from the United States, Italy and Spain. T cells, B-cell-depleted T cells, or PBMCs supplied cDNA or gDNA.

Under the authors' procedure: It was from reference gene primer amplification that nucleated cell counts were estimated. The protocol was immunoSEQ multiplex PCR, while the TCRdb copy is restricted to in-frame clones and leaves out a portion. That table supplies the V and J calls and clone size; D and trimming were determined from the DNA. The data show 110,000 to 150,000 clones, with approximately 90% seen just once and approximately 10% held by the top ten. This CDR3 comprises 17 residues. Germline assignment: CDR1 MGHDK and CDR2 SYGVNS. V shed 0 bases, J shed 4 bases, and the junction held 10 bases outside the gene matches.

The sample consisted of peripheral blood. V usage is TRBV25-1 and J usage is TRBJ1-1, with 8 nucleotides matching TRBD1. The TCR originated in an elderly woman with acute or convalescent COVID-19. The chain's CDR3 is CASSEYRYSTGATEAFF. The CDR3 coding sequence is TGTGCCAGCAGTGAATACCGTTATTCGACAGGGGCCACTGAAGCTTTCTTT. Together with reference TRBV25-1 and TRBJ1-1, the CDR3 gives the full variable domain: EADIYQTPRYLVIGTGKKITLECSQTMGHDKMYWYQQDPGMELHLIHYSYGVNSTEKGDLSSESTVSRIRTEHFPLTLESARPSHTSQYLCASSEYRYSTGATEAFFGQGTRLTVV.